The 2 T cell receptor beta chains reported below all come from one sample, sequenced in a study of cytomegalovirus exposure and HLA in healthy donors. Both 60 Vbeta primers and 13 Jbeta primers went into the PCR. Sequenced by immunoSEQ multiplex PCR; TCRdb stores in-frame clones only, minus some. The sample consists of 90,000 to 120,000 clones, around 80% of them appearing once. Sequenced: PBMCs. These receptor sequences come from a young man in good health and CMV-seropositive.

The chain has TRBV19 and TRBJ1-2; D not certain. Trimming took off 8 bases at V and 8 bases at J, with 15 bases between the two ends. Germline-derived CDR1 and CDR2 are LNHDA and SQIVND (reference sequence). The CDR3 extends over 12 amino acids. The CDR3, as DNA: TGTGCCAGTTCTCAAGCCGTCTCGGGCTACACCTTC. The encoded protein is CASSQAVSGYTF.

The chain is built from TRBV13 and TRBJ2-2, with 10 positions matching TRBD2. This CDR3 spans 18 amino acids. Germline loops: CDR1 PRHDT, CDR2 FYEKMQ (reference sequence). Trimming at V came to 0 bases and at J to 3 bases, leaving 7 bases not matched to a gene. The CDR3 DNA is TGTGCCAGCAGCTTAGGACACAGCGGGGGGGCCCACACCGGGGAGCTGTTTTTT. This gives the protein CASSLGHSGGAHTGELFF.